These 28 T cell receptor beta chains were all obtained from the same sample, sequenced in a study of cytomegalovirus exposure and HLA in healthy donors. PCR was performed using 60 Vbeta and 13 Jbeta primers. The method was immunoSEQ multiplex PCR; TCRdb's version includes in-frame clones alone and lacks a portion of them. The sample holds fewer than 120,000 clones, around four fifths seen once. Sequenced sample: PBMCs. Receptors originate from a woman aged 60 to 75 in good health and CMV-seropositive.

The rearrangement uses TRBV7-8 and TRBJ1-4; D not certain. V was cut by 2 bases and J by 7 bases, with 17 bases left in between. CDR3 length: 16 residues. Germline V gene data show CDR1 as SGHVS and CDR2 as FQNEAQ. The CDR3 region has the DNA TGTGCCAGCAGCTTAACCATTTTGCGGGGAGGTGAAAAACTGTTTTTT. Translation: CASSLTILRGGEKLFF.

CDR3 nucleotides: TGTGCCAGCAGGACTAGCGGGAGAGTTTACTACGAGCAGTACTTC. Translating it yields CASRTSGRVYYEQYF. The chain combines TRBV5-6 with TRBJ2-7; 12 bases fit TRBD2. The germline V gene has CDR1 SGHDT and CDR2 YYEEEE. V shed 5 bases and J 3 bases; nucleotides not matched to a gene: 6. This CDR3 has 15 amino acids.

The V gene is TRBV5-5, the J gene TRBJ2-5; 9 nucleotides match TRBD2. This CDR3 spans 15 amino acids. The germline CDR1 and CDR2 sequences are SGHKS and YYEKEE (reference sequence). With V trimmed by 3 bases and J by 6 bases, 9 bases remained unmatched. CDR3 sequence: CASSSYSSGDKTQYF. In DNA, the CDR3 is TGTGCCAGCAGCTCCTACTCTAGCGGGGATAAGACCCAGTACTTC.

CDR3 sequence: CASSDTYEQYF. CDR3 bases: TGTGCCAGCAGCGACACCTACGAGCAGTACTTC. The rearrangement uses TRBV2 and TRBJ2-7; D not certain. Trimming took 6 bases from V and 2 from J, leaving 5 bases between them. CDR1 is SNHLY and CDR2 is FYNNEI in the germline V gene. There are 11 residues in the CDR3. The entire variable domain, with the rest obtained from reference TRBV2 and TRBJ2-7, is as follows: EPEVTQTPSHQVTQMGQEVILRCVPISNHLYFYWYRQILGQKVEFLVSFYNNEISEKSEIFDDQFSVERPDGSNFTLKIRSTKLEDSAMYFCASSDTYEQYFGPGTRLTVT.

The rearrangement uses TRBV9 and TRBJ2-2, with a weak D call TRBD1 (6 bases). The length of the CDR3 is 12 residues. Germline CDR1 SGDLS, CDR2 YYNGEE. Deletions cut 10 bases from V and 6 bases from J, with 13 bases between. The CDR3 coding sequence is TGTGCCTCCAACAGGGTAGCCGGGGAGCTGTTTTTT. Protein: CASNRVAGELFF.

The rearrangement links TRBV28 to TRBJ1-3; D not certain. The CDR3 runs 13 residues. The V end lost 7 bases, the J end lost 4 bases, and 11 bases lay between the germline ends. CDR1 and CDR2 from the germline V gene are MDHEN and SYDVKM. CDR3 nucleotides: TGTGCCAGCACCGGCGGGTTGGGAAACACCATATATTTT. This sequence encodes CASTGGLGNTIYF.

The gene calls are TRBV11-2 and TRBJ2-7; 12 bases map to TRBD2. The CDR3 contains 16 residues. Germline lookup yields CDR1 SGHAT and CDR2 FQNNGV. V lost 1 base and J lost 0; bases outside the gene matches: 1. The CDR3 here is CASSLGTSGDSYEQYF. The CDR3, as DNA: TGTGCCAGCAGCTTAGGGACTAGCGGGGACTCCTACGAGCAGTACTTC.

The rearrangement uses TRBV5-8 and TRBJ2-3; TRBD2 aligns across 8 bases. The CDR3 runs 16 residues. V lost 4 bases, J lost 4 bases, and 11 bases stayed unmatched. The germline CDR1 and CDR2 sequences are SGHTS and YDEGEE. CDR3 region: CASSPRLAPSADTQYF. In nucleotides, the CDR3 is TGTGCCAGCAGCCCCAGACTAGCGCCAAGCGCAGATACGCAGTATTTT. The full variable domain, in which reference TRBV5-8 and TRBJ2-3 provide the parts outside the CDR3, is EAGVTQSPTHLIKTRGQQATLRCSPISGHTSVYWYQQALGLGLQFLLWYDEGEERNRGNFPPRFSGRQFPNYSSELNVNALELEDSALYLCASSPRLAPSADTQYFGPGTRLTVL.

The chain recombines TRBV6-6 with TRBJ1-1; tentative D call: TRBD1 (5 bases). Per the germline V gene, CDR1 is MNHNY and CDR2 is SVGAGI (reference sequence). This CDR3 region has 12 residues. V lost 6 bases and J lost 5, with 10 bases in between. CDR3: CASSPQGTEAFF. The CDR3 DNA is TGTGCCAGCAGCCCCCAGGGAACTGAAGCTTTCTTT.

Regarding this clone: One end of the junction does not line up with germline, which may come from a read error. This sequence joins TRBV7-7 and TRBJ2-5; D is perhaps TRBD2 (5 bases). The CDR3 runs to 16 residues. Germline CDR1 reads SSHAT; CDR2 reads FNYEAQ (reference sequence). The CDR3, as DNA: TGTGCTAGCAGCCCGGGGATAGCGCCAAACCAAGAGACCCAGTACTTC. Protein sequence: CASSPGIAPNQETQYF.

J is TRBJ2-2 and V is TRBV10-3; 10 positions match TRBD2. CDR1 is ENHRY, CDR2 SYGVKD, per germline. The CDR3 is made up of 16 amino acids. J was trimmed by 7 bases and V by 5 bases; bases with no gene match: 10. For the CDR3, the DNA is TGTGCCATCAGTTCGAGCGGGAGGGCCCAGGGCGGGGAGCTGTTTTTT. It codes for CAISSSGRAQGGELFF.

The gene calls are TRBV7-6 and TRBJ1-2, with TRBD1 matching over 7 bases. V was pared by 1 base and J by 4 bases, with 18 bases of the junction left unmatched. This CDR3 region has 19 residues. Germline V CDR1 and CDR2: SGHVS, FNYEAQ. CDR3 residues: CASSLVSGTALLPPYGYTF. CDR3 nucleotide sequence: TGTGCCAGCAGCTTAGTTTCCGGGACAGCTTTATTACCCCCCTATGGCTACACCTTC.

This chain joins TRBV7-2 and TRBJ2-2; D unclear. V was pared by 3 bases and J by 0 bases, with 8 bases between. The CDR3 loop spans 15 amino acids. The V gene's germline CDR1 is SGHTA and CDR2 FQGNSA. This CDR3 is CASSFSQSNTGELFF. The CDR3 bases are TGTGCCAGCAGCTTCTCCCAGTCGAACACCGGGGAGCTGTTTTTT.

The gene calls are TRBV7-9 and TRBJ2-5, with 7 bases fitting TRBD2. CDR1 and CDR2 from the germline V gene are SEHNR and FQNEAQ (reference sequence). Trimming removed 3 bases from V and 5 bases from J; junction bases left unmatched: 6. The CDR3 is 14 amino acids. The CDR3 nucleotides are TGTGCCAGCAGCTTCTGGACTAGTTATGAGACCCAGTACTTC. This codes for CASSFWTSYETQYF.

This sequence joins TRBV9 and TRBJ2-2; TRBD2 matches 15 bases. The V gene end was trimmed by 2 bases and the J gene end by 4 bases; junction bases not matched to a gene: 6. The CDR3 is made up of 18 amino acids. Germline CDR1 reads SGDLS; CDR2 reads YYNGEE. The DNA for the CDR3 is TGTGCCAGCAGCGTTGGACTAGCGGGAGGGCAGGCCACCGGGGAGCTGTTTTTT. It codes for CASSVGLAGGQATGELFF.

The sample holds a few counts of this clone. This chain connects TRBV11-2 to TRBJ2-2; maybe TRBD2 (6 bases). V dropped 3 bases and J dropped 7 bases, with 9 bases sitting between them. Germline values: CDR1 SGHAT, CDR2 FQNNGV. This CDR3 is built from 13 residues. This chain's CDR3 is CASSFMEGGELFF. The CDR3 DNA sequence: TGTGCCAGCAGCTTTATGGAGGGCGGGGAGCTGTTTTTT.

This clone was observed once. The chain has TRBV7-2 and TRBJ2-1; D remains ambiguous. The CDR3 loop spans 15 amino acids. Trimming shortened V by 2 bases and J by 0 bases, and 8 bases separated the two germline ends. Germline assignment: CDR1 SGHTA and CDR2 FQGNSA. DNA of the CDR3: TGTGCCAGCAGCTTAACTCCCAACTCCTACAATGAGCAGTTCTTC. This codes for CASSLTPNSYNEQFF. Supplemented by reference TRBV7-2 and TRBJ2-1, the full variable domain reads GAGVSQSPSNKVTEKGKDVELRCDPISGHTALYWYRQSLGQGLEFLIYFQGNSAPDKSGLPSDRFSAERTGGSVSTLTIQRTQQEDSAVYLCASSLTPNSYNEQFFGPGTRLTVL.

The chain recombines TRBV5-1 with TRBJ2-3, with D uncertain. Germline assignment: CDR1 SGHRS and CDR2 YFSETQ. The V and J ends lost 1 base and 1 base respectively, with 7 bases between them. This CDR3 contains 14 residues. CDR3 in DNA: TGCGCCAGCAGCTTGTTACGGGGCACAGATACGCAGTATTTT. This translates into CASSLLRGTDTQYF.

This chain joins TRBV4-1 and TRBJ1-5, with D maybe TRBD1 (5 bases). This CDR3 region has 18 residues. Trimming removed 0 bases at V and 0 bases at J, with 15 bases between. Germline-derived CDR1 and CDR2 are MGHRA and YSYEKL. This CDR3 is CASSQDHRIAYSNQPQHF. The CDR3 nucleotides read TGCGCCAGCAGCCAAGATCACAGGATAGCTTATAGCAATCAGCCCCAGCATTTT.

The V and J genes are TRBV10-3 and TRBJ1-1, with D tentatively TRBD1 (6 bases). This CDR3 spans 14 amino acids. V lost 7 bases and J lost 13, with 25 bases in between. CDR1 and CDR2 (germline): ENHRY, SYGVKD. In DNA form, the CDR3 reads TGTGCCATCATGGCCAACCGGGACACAAACGCAGTTTTCTTT. This codes for CAIMANRDTNAVFF.

This chain links TRBV6-4 with TRBJ2-1; TRBD2 is a possible D gene (6 bases). V was cut by 4 bases and J by 10 bases, with 17 bases left in between. This CDR3 is built from 14 residues. Germline values: CDR1 MRHNA, CDR2 SNTAGT. CDR3 bases: TGTGCCAGCAGTGTGGGGAGGCGCCCCGAGGAGCAGTTCTTC. Translating gives CASSVGRRPEEQFF.

The V and J genes are TRBV11-2 and TRBJ2-7; unclear D gene. CDR1 SGHAT and CDR2 FQNNGV come from the germline V gene. Trimming cost V 2 bases and J 2 bases, with 10 bases left between them. The CDR3 spans 14 residues. CDR3: CASSLRHLTYEQYF. In DNA form, the CDR3 reads TGTGCCAGCAGCTTAAGACATTTAACCTACGAGCAGTACTTC.

CDR3 loop: CASSRGTAGSYYTF. The CDR3 DNA reads TGTGCCAGCTCACGGGGGACAGCCGGGTCTTACTACACCTTC. V is TRBV18 and J is TRBJ1-2; 7 bases are a match to TRBD1. Germline V lookup: CDR1 KGHSH, CDR2 LQKENI. The ends lost 4 bases at V and 10 bases at J; junction bases unmatched: 12. This CDR3 has 14 residues.

The chain carries TRBV7-9 and TRBJ1-4; D is uncertain. The CDR3 consists of 14 residues. CDR1 and CDR2 from the germline V gene are SEHNR and FQNEAQ (reference sequence). Trimming left V 3 bases short and J 4 bases short, with 9 bases between. The CDR3 here is CASSFPPGNEKLFF. DNA for the CDR3: TGTGCCAGCAGCTTCCCACCGGGTAATGAAAAACTGTTTTTT. The full variable domain, its missing parts supplied by reference TRBV7-9 and TRBJ1-4, is DTGVSQNPRHKITKRGQNVTFRCDPISEHNRLYWYRQTLGQGPEFLTYFQNEAQLEKSRLLSDRFSAERPKGSFSTLEIQRTEQGDSAMYLCASSFPPGNEKLFFGSGTQLSVL.

Only a few counts were recorded for this clone. The V gene is TRBV4-2, the J gene TRBJ1-4; D remains ambiguous. Germline V gene lookup returns CDR1 LGHNA and CDR2 YNFKEQ. Between the trimmed V and J ends, which lost 0 bases and 5 bases, there was a span of 16 bases. The CDR3 is made up of 17 amino acids. CDR3 region: CASSQDQIGRRNEKLFF. CDR3 coding DNA: TGTGCCAGCAGCCAAGATCAGATAGGGAGACGGAATGAAAAACTGTTTTTT.

The V and J genes are TRBV6-1 and TRBJ2-7; 12 bases are shared with TRBD2. The trim removed 8 bases at V and 6 bases at J, leaving 5 bases unmatched. This CDR3 spans 13 amino acids. Germline CDR1 reads MNHNS; CDR2 reads SASEGT. The DNA of the CDR3 is TGTGCCAGCGGACTAGCGGGATTAGTCGAGCAGTACTTC. Protein sequence: CASGLAGLVEQYF.

V gene TRBV25-1 combines with J gene TRBJ1-2; perhaps TRBD1 as D (6 bases). This CDR3 spans 14 amino acids. The germline V gene encodes CDR1 MGHDK and CDR2 SYGVNS. Trimming pared 1 base from V and 5 bases from J, leaving 11 bases between. The CDR3 loop is CASSELGGQYGYTF. CDR3 coding DNA: TGTGCCAGCAGTGAATTGGGGGGGCAATATGGCTACACCTTC.

This clone appeared a single time. The chain employs TRBV27 and TRBJ2-1; 9 bases fit TRBD1. Germline assignment: CDR1 MNHEY and CDR2 SMNVEV (reference sequence). V shed 5 bases, J shed 8 bases, and the junction held 13 bases outside the gene matches. This CDR3 has 16 amino acids. This chain's CDR3 is CASSPPGTGLVHEQFF. The CDR3 coding sequence is TGTGCCAGCAGTCCACCGGGGACAGGGTTGGTCCATGAGCAGTTCTTC.